Listed here are 13 T cell receptor beta chains from one sample, sequenced in a study of T cells after yellow fever vaccination. TCRdb analysed the 5' RACE reads with MiXCR anew, one entry per CDR3 protein. Here the sample spans 200,000 to 250,000 distinct CDR3 sequences, about 3% being singletons. This specimen consisted of CD4+ T cells sorted from PBMCs, obtained 10 days after the yellow fever booster vaccination. Receptors originate from a man aged 18 to 30 who received the YFV17D yellow fever vaccine.

This clonotype was picked up many times. The CDR3 DNA follows: TGCAGTGCTAGTGACAGGGTGGGCACCGGGGAGCTGTTTTTT. It codes for CSASDRVGTGELFF. This chain connects TRBV20-1 to TRBJ2-2; 7 bases align to TRBD1. Germline lookup yields CDR1 DFQATT and CDR2 SNEGSKA (reference sequence). The ends lost 3 bases at V and 4 bases at J; junction bases unmatched: 5. The CDR3 consists of 14 residues.

The chain employs TRBV5-1 and TRBJ2-5; 14 bases align to TRBD2. V was clipped by 3 bases and J by 5 bases; unmatched bases: 6. The CDR3 covers 16 residues. CDR1 is SGHRS and CDR2 is YFSETQ in the germline V gene. As DNA, the CDR3 is TGCGCCAGCAGCTCCGGGACTAGCGGGGGTCGGGAGACCCAGTACTTC. This translates into CASSSGTSGGRETQYF.

This clonotype was counted ten times or more. The chain combines TRBV6-1 with TRBJ2-2, with D perhaps TRBD1 or TRBD2 (5 bases each). Looked up from germline, CDR1 is MNHNS and CDR2 is SASEGT. Trimming took 2 bases from V and 5 from J, leaving 15 bases between them. The CDR3 has 16 amino acids. This CDR3 is CASSERGGFSTGELFF. As DNA, the CDR3 is TGTGCCAGCAGTGAACGGGGCGGCTTTTCGACCGGGGAGCTGTTTTTT.

This clonotype was seen at least ten times. The rearrangement links TRBV9 to TRBJ1-3; D is undetermined. V lost 1 base, J lost 0 bases, and 8 bases lay in between. This CDR3 comprises 15 residues. Germline V lookup: CDR1 SGDLS, CDR2 YYNGEE. This chain's CDR3 is CASSVTQSSGNTIYF. The CDR3 DNA sequence: TGTGCCAGCAGCGTAACACAGAGCTCTGGAAACACCATATATTTT.

This clonotype has ten or more counts. J is TRBJ2-7 and V is TRBV10-3; D might be TRBD1 (6 bases). CDR1 and CDR2 (germline): ENHRY, SYGVKD. The CDR3 has 14 amino acids. The ends were cut back, 4 bases at V and 2 bases at J, with 12 bases in the middle. As DNA, the CDR3 is TGTGCCATCAGTGCCCCGACAGGACCCTACGAGCAGTACTTC. This encodes CAISAPTGPYEQYF.

This clonotype was seen more than once but under ten times. The chain joins TRBV6-1 to TRBJ1-5; D is ambiguous. The CDR3 loop spans 12 amino acids. Looked up from germline, CDR1 is MNHNS and CDR2 is SASEGT. The V end lost 3 bases, the J end lost 10 bases, and 10 bases lay between the germline ends. The CDR3 bases are TGTGCCAGCAGTGAGTACTCCACACCCCAGCATTTT. Translation: CASSEYSTPQHF.

This clonotype was seen a handful of times. CDR3 nucleotides: TGTGCCACCAGCAGAGACCGGGGGCAGCAGTACTTC. Protein product: CATSRDRGQQYF. This chain links TRBV15 with TRBJ2-7, with D perhaps being TRBD1 or TRBD2 (6 bases each). V was shortened by 0 bases and J by 8 bases, with 8 bases between the two germline ends. The germline gives CDR1 LNHNV, CDR2 YYDKDF (reference sequence). This CDR3 has 12 amino acids.

This clonotype was detected ten times or more. The chain uses TRBV18 and TRBJ2-5; D might be TRBD2 (5 bases). Germline values: CDR1 KGHSH, CDR2 LQKENI. The CDR3 covers 14 residues. V lost 4 bases to trimming and J lost 6 bases, with 15 bases between them. This chain's CDR3 is CASSLGSSVKTQYF. CDR3 nucleotides: TGTGCCAGCTCACTTGGGAGTTCGGTTAAGACCCAGTACTTC.

This rearrangement joins TRBV28 to TRBJ2-7; 13 bases are shared with TRBD2. Germline trimming cut 7 bases from V and 6 bases from J; bases unmatched to any gene: 6. This CDR3 has 14 amino acids. CDR1 MDHEN and CDR2 SYDVKM come from the germline V gene. DNA for the CDR3: TGTGCCAGCATTAGGACTAGCGGGGGTTTCGAGCAGTACGTC. Translation gives CASIRTSGGFEQYV.

This clonotype was seen many times. This sequence joins TRBV10-2 and TRBJ2-1; 7 bases fit TRBD1. The germline gives CDR1 WSHSY, CDR2 SAAADI. V dropped 8 bases and J dropped 8; count of bases not matched to a gene: 9. The CDR3 runs 13 residues. The CDR3 DNA is TGCGCCAGCGCCGACAGGGACGATGATGAGCAGTTCTTC. Protein product: CASADRDDDEQFF.

The chain employs TRBV7-3 and TRBJ1-1, with a tentative D call TRBD1 (5 bases). V was pared by 5 bases and J by 10 bases, with 17 bases between. This CDR3 is built from 13 residues. In germline, CDR1 is SGHTA, CDR2 FQGTGA. CDR3 coding DNA: TGTGCCAGCAGCGTGAACAGGATGGGTAGAGCTTTCTTT. It translates to CASSVNRMGRAFF.

This clonotype was detected many times. The chain recombines TRBV6-6 with TRBJ2-7; tentative D call: TRBD1 (5 bases). Per germline, CDR1 MNHNY and CDR2 SVGAGI (reference sequence). The CDR3 is 11 residues long. V was shortened by 2 bases and J by 10 bases, with 9 bases between the two germline ends. The CDR3 is CASSYLDNQYV. The DNA for the CDR3 is TGTGCCAGCAGTTACCTGGACAACCAGTACGTC.

This clonotype was observed a few times. The V and J genes are TRBV12-3 or TRBV12-4 and TRBJ1-2, with D possibly matching TRBD1 (6 bases). This CDR3 has 13 amino acids. Trimming left V 2 bases short and J 6 bases short, with 10 bases between. CDR3 residues: CASSLLRGDGYTF. DNA of the CDR3: TGTGCCAGCAGTTTACTCAGGGGTGATGGCTACACCTTC.